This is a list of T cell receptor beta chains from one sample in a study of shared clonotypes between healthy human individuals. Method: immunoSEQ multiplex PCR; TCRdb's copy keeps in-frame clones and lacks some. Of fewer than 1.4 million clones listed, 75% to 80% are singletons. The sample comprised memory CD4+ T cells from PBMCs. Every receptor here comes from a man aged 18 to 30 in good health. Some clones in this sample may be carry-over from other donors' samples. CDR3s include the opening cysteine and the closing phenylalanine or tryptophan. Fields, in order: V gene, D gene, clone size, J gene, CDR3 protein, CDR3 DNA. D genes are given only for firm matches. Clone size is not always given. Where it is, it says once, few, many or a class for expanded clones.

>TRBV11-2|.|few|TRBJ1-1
CASSPWGVHTEAFF
TGTGCCAGCAGCCCTTGGGGCGTACACACTGAAGCTTTCTTT
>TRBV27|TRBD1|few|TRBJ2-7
CATRDRNSYEQYF
TGTGCTACCCGGGACAGGAACTCCTACGAGCAGTACTTC
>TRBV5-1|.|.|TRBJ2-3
CASSLDGGAGSDTQYF
TGCGCCAGCAGCTTGGATGGGGGAGCAGGGTCAGATACGCAGTATTTT
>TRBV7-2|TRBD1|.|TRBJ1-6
CASSQTGGGSPLHF
TGTGCCAGCAGCCAGACAGGGGGAGGTTCACCCCTCCACTTT
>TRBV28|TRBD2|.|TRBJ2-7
CASTFSGNRPYEQYF
TGTGCCAGCACCTTTAGCGGGAATAGACCCTACGAGCAGTACTTC
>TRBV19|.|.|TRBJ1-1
CASSSLGVAFF
TGTGCCAGTAGTTCCTTGGGGGTAGCTTTCTTT
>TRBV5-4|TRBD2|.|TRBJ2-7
CASSSGTSGSSEQYF
TGTGCCAGCAGTTCCGGGACTAGCGGGAGTAGCGAGCAGTACTTC
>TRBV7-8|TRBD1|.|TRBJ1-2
CASSLGTGPGYGYTF
TGTGCCAGCAGCCTGGGGACAGGGCCCGGATATGGCTACACCTTC
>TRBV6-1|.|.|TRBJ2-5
CASSEAGRSRGQETQYF
TGTGCCAGCAGTGAAGCGGGGCGAAGTCGCGGCCAAGAGACCCAGTACTTC
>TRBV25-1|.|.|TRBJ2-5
CASSHQGIRGRETQYF
TGTGCCAGCAGTCACCAAGGAATCAGGGGTCGGGAGACCCAGTACTTC
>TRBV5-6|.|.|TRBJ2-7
CASLPYEQYF
TGTGCCAGCCTACCCTACGAGCAGTACTTC
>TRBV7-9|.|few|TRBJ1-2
CASSFDTGQGGGYTF
TGTGCCAGCAGCTTTGATACAGGGCAAGGAGGTGGCTACACCTTC
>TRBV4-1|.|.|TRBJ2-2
CASSQIYTPGAGELFF
TGCGCCAGCAGCCAGATCTACACTCCAGGCGCCGGGGAGCTGTTTTTT
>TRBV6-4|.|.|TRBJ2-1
CASGLGNEQFF
TGTGCCAGTGGGTTAGGCAATGAGCAGTTCTTC
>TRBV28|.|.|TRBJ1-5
CASSSAERDHQPQHF
TGTGCCAGCAGCTCCGCCGAGAGGGATCATCAGCCCCAGCATTTT
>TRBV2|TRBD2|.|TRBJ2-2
CASSATSTSNTGELFF
TGTGCCAGCAGCGCGACTAGCACCTCGAACACCGGGGAGCTGTTTTTT